The 18 T cell receptor beta chains reported below all come from one sample, sequenced in a study of beta chain features in type 1 diabetes. The isolated RNA, all of it, was reverse transcribed, so expressed TCRB transcripts were what got sequenced. TCRdb's copy holds only in-frame clones and misses some; the assay was immunoSEQ multiplex PCR. The sample yields about 140,000 clones, about 7.1% seen once. Sequenced sample: central memory CD4+ T cells from blood. All receptors come from a woman in her thirties in good health.

This clone was found a few times. The chain couples TRBV5-8 to TRBJ2-1; 7 bases are shared with TRBD2. V was clipped by 2 bases and J by 9 bases; unmatched bases: 11. The CDR3 spans 15 residues. Germline CDR1 and CDR2: SGHTS and YDEGEE. For the CDR3, the DNA is TGTGCCAGCAGCTTAGCGGGACGATTGATGGGTGAGCAGTTCTTC. Protein product: CASSLAGRLMGEQFF.

This clone was counted between two and nine times. This chain links TRBV7-2 with TRBJ2-5; 9 bases agree with TRBD1. The J call may be faulty, since TRBJ2-7 better matches the DNA end. This CDR3 spans 15 amino acids. Looked up from germline, CDR1 is SGHTA and CDR2 is FQGNSA. The CDR3 loop reads CASSLGTGMTYEQYF. CDR3 DNA: TGTGCCAGCAGCCTGGGGACAGGGATGACCTACGAGCAGTACTTC.

This clone showed up many times. The chain employs TRBV29-1 and TRBJ2-1; 11 nucleotides agree with TRBD2. This CDR3 has 13 amino acids. The V gene's germline CDR1 is SQVTM and CDR2 ANQGSEA. In DNA, the CDR3 is TGCGGCCTTACTAGCGGGAGTCCCTATGAGCAGTTCTTC. It translates to CGLTSGSPYEQFF.

The table lists this clone with many counts. The V call is TRBV2, the J call TRBJ2-1; the match to TRBD1 covers 8 bases. The V gene's germline CDR1 is SNHLY and CDR2 FYNNEI. V trimming: 8 bases; J trimming: 0 bases; junction bases outside the gene matches: 3. CDR3 size: 14 residues. The CDR3 sequence is CASGQGSSYNEQFF. The DNA for the CDR3 is TGTGCCAGCGGACAGGGTTCCTCCTACAATGAGCAGTTCTTC.

The table lists this clone with a few counts. This chain links TRBV4-2 with TRBJ2-7, with TRBD1 matching 8 bases. This CDR3 is built from 17 residues. Germline V lookup: CDR1 LGHNA, CDR2 YNFKEQ. V shed 4 bases and J 4 bases; nucleotides not matched to a gene: 15. CDR3 protein: CASSPTVGRGLSYEQYF. The CDR3 DNA reads TGTGCCAGCAGCCCCACCGTAGGCAGGGGGCTTAGTTACGAGCAGTACTTC.

The gene calls are TRBV19 and TRBJ2-7; 9 bases are shared with TRBD2. V shed 9 bases and J 4 bases; nucleotides not matched to a gene: 13. This CDR3 spans 15 amino acids. CDR1 and CDR2 (germline): LNHDA, SQIVND (reference sequence). The chain's CDR3 is CARFLIAGERYEQYF. The CDR3 nucleotides read TGTGCCAGATTCTTAATAGCGGGAGAAAGGTACGAGCAGTACTTC.

The gene calls are TRBV5-6 and TRBJ1-6, with TRBD1 matching over 7 bases. Losses at the gene ends were 5 bases for V and 11 bases for J; bases not matched to a gene: 10. The CDR3 has 14 amino acids. The V gene's germline CDR1 is SGHDT and CDR2 YYEEEE. The CDR3 coding sequence is TGTGCCAGCAGTACCGGACAGGTTATCCCACCCCTCCACTTT. Amino acid sequence: CASSTGQVIPPLHF.

The genes are TRBV28 and TRBJ1-5; 8 bases match TRBD1. The length of the CDR3 is 15 residues. V lost 5 bases and J lost 7; bases outside the gene matches: 10. CDR1 and CDR2 (germline): MDHEN, SYDVKM. CDR3 bases: TGTGCCAGCAGTCCACGGACAGGGTCGCGGCAGCCCCAGCATTTT. It yields the protein CASSPRTGSRQPQHF.

The chain links TRBV27 to TRBJ1-4; maybe TRBD1 (5 bases). Looked up from germline, CDR1 is MNHEY and CDR2 is SMNVEV (reference sequence). V was cut by 4 bases and J by 8 bases, with 17 bases left in between. The CDR3 runs 15 residues. For the CDR3, the DNA is TGTGCCAGCAGTTCTTCAGGGCTTATGGGCGAAAAACTGTTTTTT. Its protein is CASSSSGLMGEKLFF.

This chain joins TRBV28 and TRBJ2-1; 11 bases are a match to TRBD2. Germline CDR1 is MDHEN and CDR2 is SYDVKM. The CDR3 runs 17 residues. The J segment lost 9 bases and the V segment lost 5 bases, leaving 15 bases of the junction unmatched. The CDR3 DNA reads as TGTGCCAGCAGTCCAGGGGGGGTGACTAGCGGGACTTTTGAGCAGTTCTTC. Protein sequence: CASSPGGVTSGTFEQFF.

This chain uses TRBV7-2 with TRBJ1-2, with D perhaps TRBD1 (5 bases). Trimming removed 3 bases from V and 8 bases from J, with 16 bases in between. Germline V lookup: CDR1 SGHTA, CDR2 FQGNSA. The CDR3 contains 14 residues. Here the CDR3 DNA reads TGTGCCAGCAGCTTCCAGGGCCTGGGCTTGGGCTACACCTTC. Protein sequence: CASSFQGLGLGYTF.

In DNA form, the CDR3 reads TGTGCCAGCAGCTTTACCAGCGGCACCGGGGAGCTGTTTTTT. Protein: CASSFTSGTGELFF. The chain recombines TRBV11-2 with TRBJ2-2, with D perhaps matching TRBD2 (5 bases). The V end was cut by 3 bases, the J end by 4 bases, with 9 bases between. The CDR3 covers 14 residues. Germline lookup yields CDR1 SGHAT and CDR2 FQNNGV.

Only a few counts were recorded for this clone. The chain is built from TRBV19 and TRBJ2-5; tentative D call: TRBD1 (6 bases). The ends were cut back, 6 bases at V and 1 base at J, with 21 bases in the middle. The V gene's germline CDR1 is LNHDA and CDR2 SQIVND (reference sequence). The CDR3 consists of 17 residues. CDR3 in DNA: TGTGCCAGTAGCCCTCACTTCGACAGGCATCTCCAAGAGACCCAGTACTTC. Its translation is CASSPHFDRHLQETQYF.

This clone was recorded many times. As DNA, the CDR3 is TGCAGCGGGGGACTAGCGGTCAATGAGCAGTTCTTC. Translated: CSGGLAVNEQFF. The genes are TRBV29-1 and TRBJ2-1; TRBD2 aligns across 11 bases. CDR3 length equals 12 residues. The V and J ends lost 7 bases and 6 bases, in that order; junction bases with no gene match: 2. Germline CDR1 SQVTM, CDR2 ANQGSEA.

The genes are TRBV11-2 and TRBJ2-7; D remains unclear. Germline CDR1 SGHAT, CDR2 FQNNGV. The CDR3 has 13 residues. V lost 2 bases, J lost 4 bases, and 9 bases lay in between. The CDR3 nucleotides read TGTGCCAGCAGCTTACGCGCAACTTACGAGCAGTACTTC. As protein: CASSLRATYEQYF.

The V and J genes are TRBV21-1 and TRBJ1-2; the D segment call TRBD1 is taken from the table without a DNA check. TRBV21-1 is noted as a pseudogene. The CDR3 is 14 amino acids. Written as DNA, the CDR3 is TGTGCCAGCAGCAAAGTGGTCAGGGGCTATGGCTACACCTTC. Its translation is CASSKVVRGYGYTF.

The rearrangement joins TRBV4-3 to TRBJ2-5; a possible D gene is TRBD2 (6 bases). Germline lookup yields CDR1 LGHNA and CDR2 YSLEER. The CDR3 loop spans 16 amino acids. Trimming left V 0 bases short and J 5 bases short, with 16 bases between. The CDR3 sequence is CASSQDLDSGRETQYF. CDR3 coding DNA: TGCGCCAGCAGCCAAGATTTGGATAGCGGCCGGGAGACCCAGTACTTC.

This clone was detected a few times. This chain connects TRBV11-1 to TRBJ2-7; 8 bases map to TRBD2. V lost 3 bases and J lost 1; bases outside the gene matches: 2. From germline, CDR1 is SGHAT and CDR2 FQDESV (reference sequence). This CDR3 has 14 residues. The CDR3 DNA is TGTGCCAGCAGCTTGATAGCGGGATCCTACGAGCAGTACTTC. Protein: CASSLIAGSYEQYF.